This section outlines one T cell receptor beta chain sequence together with its context. Its matching antigen is unknown. This sample was taken from a study of cytomegalovirus exposure and HLA in healthy donors. Looking at the study overall: In a later analysis, the 100 to 150 validation repertoires were reported to have used the same platform as the roughly 730 first-cohort repertoires. Study-level findings and limits: High specificity and sensitivity for cytomegalovirus status were reported for the classifier. A subsequent analysis found that TCR clusters from the first cohort also tended to co-occur in the 90 to 150 validation repertoires, with approximately 95% of cluster scores above 0.

Germline lookup yields CDR1 SGHRS and CDR2 YFSETQ. Trimming took 4 bases from V and 0 from J, leaving 5 bases between them. This CDR3 spans 12 amino acids. Only in-frame clones appear in the TCRdb table, and some are missing; sequencing was by immunoSEQ multiplex PCR. The sample yields approximately 99,000 clones, around 85% seen once. The sequenced material came from PBMCs. The sequence was obtained from a woman under 30 in good health and CMV-seronegative. The chain couples TRBV5-1 to TRBJ2-7; D is perhaps TRBD2 (5 bases). The CDR3 DNA is TGCGCCAGCAGCGGGAGCTCCTACGAGCAGTACTTC. Translated, it gives CASSGSSYEQYF.